Following are 11 T cell receptor beta chains from one sample sequenced in a study of breast tumors, draining lymph nodes, adjacent tissues. Axillary draining lymph nodes of breast cancer patients supplied the node samples. Each CDR3 protein is one row after TCRdb ran MiXCR on the multiplex PCR reads. The repertoire consists of 100,000 or so distinct CDR3 sequences, with approximately 22% occurring once and the leading ten covering around 1.2%. The sequencing sample was made of axillary lymph node tissue. These receptors originate from a female donor with breast cancer. Some clones in this sample may be carry-over from other donors' samples.

In its sample, this clonotype was seen many times. This chain joins TRBV20-1 and TRBJ2-3, with 7 positions matching TRBD2. Germline assignment: CDR1 DFQATT and CDR2 SNEGSKA (reference sequence). The V and J ends lost 7 bases and 5 bases, in that order; junction bases with no gene match: 15. This CDR3 contains 15 residues. The CDR3 loop reads CSGGGDPSGVDTQYF. The CDR3 bases are TGCAGTGGGGGGGGGGATCCGTCGGGAGTAGATACGCAGTATTTT.

About this clonotype itself: A much larger clonotype is one base distant, so this may be a read error. The V call is TRBV4-1, the J call TRBJ1-5; a possible D gene is TRBD1 (5 bases). Germline V gene sequence: CDR1 MGHRA, CDR2 YSYEKL. The CDR3 length is 13 residues. The CDR3 is CASSRELGEPPHF. The CDR3 DNA is TGCGCCAGCAGCCGGGAACTGGGGGAGCCCCCGCATTTT.

This clonotype was recorded many times. The chain links TRBV2 to TRBJ1-6, with D possibly TRBD1 on 5 matching bases. The germline CDR1 and CDR2 sequences are SNHLY and FYNNEI. Trimming left V 6 bases short and J 3 bases short, with 9 bases between. This CDR3 comprises 14 residues. The CDR3 DNA is TGTGCCAGCAGAGACGACAGCTATAATTCACCCCTCCACTTT. The encoded protein is CASRDDSYNSPLHF.

This clonotype was seen only a few times. CDR3 DNA: TGTGCCAGCAGTTTAAGCCCGGGAGGCGGCTACACCTTC. Its translation is CASSLSPGGGYTF. V is TRBV28 and J is TRBJ1-2; no firm D call. The CDR3 length is 13 residues. Between the trimmed V and J ends, which lost 2 bases and 8 bases, there was a span of 12 bases. Germline V gives CDR1 MDHEN, CDR2 SYDVKM.

This clonotype was seen at least ten times. The rearrangement uses TRBV11-2 and TRBJ2-7, with TRBD2 matching 7 bases. V dropped 5 bases and J dropped 4; count of bases not matched to a gene: 11. Germline-derived CDR1 and CDR2 are SGHAT and FQNNGV. This CDR3 is 15 amino acids long. In DNA, the CDR3 is TGTGCCAGCAGCCTCTCCGCCGGGGGGACGTACGAGCAGTACTTC. This gives the protein CASSLSAGGTYEQYF.

The chain joins TRBV15 to TRBJ1-3; 8 bases are a match to TRBD1. The CDR3 contains 16 residues. The germline V gene encodes CDR1 LNHNV and CDR2 YYDKDF (reference sequence). The junction had 6 bases not matched to a gene; V was cut back by 5 bases and J by 0 bases. The CDR3 loop is CATSYSTGASGNTIYF. The CDR3 nucleotides read TGTGCCACCAGCTACTCGACAGGGGCCTCTGGAAACACCATATATTTT.

Concerning this clonotype: This may arise from a read error, as a much more abundant clone is one base away. J is TRBJ1-5 and V is TRBV4-2; 9 nucleotides align to TRBD1. The germline V gene encodes CDR1 LGHNA and CDR2 YNFKEQ. The length of the CDR3 is 15 residues. V lost 1 base and J lost 6; bases outside the gene matches: 4. CDR3 protein: CASSQGDRAGQPQHF. The CDR3 DNA reads as TGTGCCAGCAGCCAAGGGGACAGGGCGGGTCAGCCCCAGCATTTT.

This clonotype was picked up many times. The genes are TRBV20-1 and TRBJ1-4; 7 nucleotides line up with TRBD1. There are 15 residues in the CDR3. The germline CDR1 and CDR2 sequences are DFQATT and SNEGSKA (reference sequence). J gave up 5 bases and V 1 base, and 7 bases lay outside the gene matches. The CDR3 DNA is TGCAGTGCTAGAGCCCGGACAGGAGAGAATGAAAAACTGTTTTTT. Translating it yields CSARARTGENEKLFF.

This clonotype came up a few times. Being one base from a much bigger clone, this may be a read error. J is TRBJ2-5 and V is TRBV7-9, with D perhaps matching TRBD1 (6 bases). The V gene's germline CDR1 is SEHNR and CDR2 FQNEAQ (reference sequence). CDR3 length equals 15 residues. CDR3 bases: TGTGCCAGCAGCTCCTCAAGGGACACTGGGGAGACCCAGTGCTTC. Its protein product is CASSSSRDTGETQCF.

In nucleotides, the CDR3 is TGTGCCAGCAGCCGGGGGGGTCCTGAAGCTTTCTTT. As protein: CASSRGGPEAFF. The J gene is TRBJ1-1, the V gene TRBV5-5; possible D gene TRBD1, 5 bases. Germline V gene sequence: CDR1 SGHKS, CDR2 YYEKEE (reference sequence). Trimming shortened V by 4 bases and J by 6 bases, and 10 bases separated the two germline ends. The length of the CDR3 is 12 residues.

This chain uses TRBV20-1 with TRBJ1-1; TRBD1 matches 9 bases. The germline CDR1 and CDR2 sequences are DFQATT and SNEGSKA (reference sequence). V shed 6 bases, J shed 0 bases, and the junction held 11 bases outside the gene matches. The CDR3 is 16 residues long. CDR3 loop: CSARGTGWNVNTEAFF. CDR3 coding DNA: TGCAGTGCCCGAGGGACAGGGTGGAACGTGAACACTGAAGCTTTCTTT.